A selection of T cell receptor beta chains follows, all from one sample in a study of T cells after yellow fever vaccination. TCRdb reanalysed the 5' RACE reads using MiXCR and keeps one entry per CDR3 protein. The sample contains approximately 300,000 distinct CDR3 sequences, roughly 10% of which appear only once. The source was CD4+ T cells sorted from PBMCs, collected 45 days after the yellow fever booster vaccination. The source of these receptors is a man younger than 35 who received the YFV17D yellow fever vaccine. Both conserved end residues are part of each CDR3.

V	J	CDR3
TRBV12-3/TRBV12-4	TRBJ2-2	CASSFTQEAGELFF
TRBV5-4	TRBJ2-1	CASSLVSLPYNEQFF
TRBV3-1	TRBJ1-3	CASSQRTSGNTIYF
TRBV7-3	TRBJ2-1	CASSLKGAGGWFF
TRBV9	TRBJ2-2	CASSAATGELFF
TRBV3-1	TRBJ1-5	CASSPSAGGKQPQHF
TRBV27	TRBJ2-1	CASSLGQVYNEQFF
TRBV20-1	TRBJ2-1	CSADQTVPQEEQFF
TRBV9	TRBJ1-1	CASSAKDRGPTEAFF
TRBV29-1	TRBJ1-1	CSANRGTNTEAFF
TRBV20-1	TRBJ1-5	CSAYRSTGGSNQPQHF
TRBV12-5	TRBJ2-5	CASSPGTSRETQYF
TRBV18	TRBJ2-3	CASSPDLGTTDTQYF
TRBV21-1	TRBJ2-4	CASAPGQGAKNIQYF
TRBV5-1	TRBJ1-2	CASSGAPGQTMSGYTF
TRBV12-3/TRBV12-4	TRBJ2-1	CASSLDIGSWGNEQFF
TRBV7-2	TRBJ1-5	CASSLALRTGNQPQHF
TRBV27	TRBJ1-2	CASSKGGTGAGYTF
TRBV7-8	TRBJ1-4	CASSLRDWSNEKLFF
TRBV6-5	TRBJ1-1	CASSPTGAKKNTEAFF
TRBV25-1	TRBJ2-3	CASSDLSGRFTDTQYF
TRBV12-3/TRBV12-4	TRBJ1-5	CASSLRGPHQPQHF
TRBV12-3/TRBV12-4	TRBJ2-3	CASSFTPSGADTQYF
TRBV27	TRBJ2-7	CASSPRGGDREQYF
TRBV3-1	TRBJ2-2	CASSPRVTGELFF
TRBV27	TRBJ1-1	CASSLQQGIQNTEAFF
TRBV7-6	TRBJ2-7	CASSSLLAGGSSYEQYF
TRBV4-3	TRBJ2-7	CASSPSTGSYEQYF
TRBV5-6	TRBJ1-3	CASSSTGSSGNTIYF
TRBV7-6	TRBJ1-2	CASSLGSGGVPSYTF
TRBV4-3	TRBJ2-3	CASSQSGVRGPDTQYF
TRBV10-3	TRBJ1-2	CAIRGQGGDYGYTF
TRBV5-3	TRBJ1-1	CARSEKAFF
TRBV6-1	TRBJ1-4	CASSEARGWFEKLFF
TRBV4-2	TRBJ2-1	CASSPSPGGSSYNEQFF
TRBV7-3	TRBJ1-1	CASSLTGQGALDTEAFF
TRBV7-3	TRBJ2-5	CASRSEETQYF
TRBV5-4	TRBJ1-6	CASSGKGQGNSPLHF
TRBV27	TRBJ1-4	CASGTGLLATNEKLFF
TRBV23-1	TRBJ2-5	CASSLPPSGGIQETQYF
TRBV4-3	TRBJ1-2	CASSQEVPGPYGYTF
TRBV5-1	TRBJ1-1	CASSFRDRVIEAFF
TRBV9	TRBJ1-2	CASSAGQLYGYTF
TRBV7-9	TRBJ1-1	CASSPLGRLRTEAFF
TRBV5-1	TRBJ2-7	CASSLILGGTTYEQYF
TRBV5-4	TRBJ2-1	CASSLGRISYNEQFF
TRBV11-2	TRBJ1-5	CASSTGPNQPQHF
TRBV20-1	TRBJ1-6	CSAYGQGNSPLHF
TRBV11-2	TRBJ2-1	CASSFQPGGEQFF
TRBV2	TRBJ2-1	CASSTSGGVAGVF
TRBV6-1	TRBJ2-1	CASSEYLAGGREQFF
TRBV5-1	TRBJ2-7	CASSLESSGWEQYF
TRBV12-3/TRBV12-4	TRBJ1-2	CASSLRGPGQYGYTF
TRBV6-2/TRBV6-3	TRBJ1-2	CASSTAQGQGAYGYTF
TRBV11-2	TRBJ2-5	CASSLDGPQVEGTQYF
TRBV6-6	TRBJ1-6	CASSWDRESPLHF
TRBV2	TRBJ1-4	CASSGTGDEKLFF
TRBV5-1	TRBJ2-1	CASRIQGTGNEQFF
TRBV5-1	TRBJ2-3	CASSLGPQGTDTQYF